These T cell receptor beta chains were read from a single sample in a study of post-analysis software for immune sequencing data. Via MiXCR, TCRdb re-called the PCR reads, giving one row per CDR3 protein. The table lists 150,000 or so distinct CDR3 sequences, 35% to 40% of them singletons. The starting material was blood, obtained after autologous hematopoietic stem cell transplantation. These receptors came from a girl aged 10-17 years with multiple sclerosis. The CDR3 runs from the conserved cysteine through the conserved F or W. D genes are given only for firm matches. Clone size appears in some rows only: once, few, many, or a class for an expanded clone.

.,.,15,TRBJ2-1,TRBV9,CASSVDGRPNNEQFF,TGTGCCAGCAGCGTAGACGGGAGACCGAACAATGAGCAGTTCTTC
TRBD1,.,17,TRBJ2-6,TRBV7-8,CASSLRQGATGANVLTF,TGTGCCAGCAGCTTAAGGCAGGGGGCCACTGGGGCCAACGTCCTGACTTTC
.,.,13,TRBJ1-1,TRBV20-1,CSARRGKNTEAFF,TGCAGTGCTAGACGGGGAAAGAACACTGAAGCTTTCTTT
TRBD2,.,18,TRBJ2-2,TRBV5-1,CASSLTRPSGPNTGELFF,TGCGCCAGCAGCCTAACCCGCCCTAGCGGACCGAACACCGGGGAGCTGTTTTTT
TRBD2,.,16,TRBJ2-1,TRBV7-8,CASSLGVSGKSYEQFF,TGTGCCAGCAGCTTGGGGGTTAGCGGGAAATCCTACGAGCAGTTCTTC
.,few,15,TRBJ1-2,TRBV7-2,CASSLNRDDGGGYTF,TGTGCCAGCAGCTTGAATCGGGACGACGGCGGTGGCTACACCTTC
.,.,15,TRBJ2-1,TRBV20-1,CSAPSAKGTYNEQFF,TGCAGTGCCCCGAGCGCAAAGGGTACCTACAATGAGCAGTTCTTC
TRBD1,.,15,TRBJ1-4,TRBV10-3,CAISESTGSGEKLFF,TGTGCCATCAGTGAGTCGACAGGGTCGGGTGAAAAACTGTTTTTT
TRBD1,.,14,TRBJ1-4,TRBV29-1,CSVRDRGRGEKLFF,TGCAGCGTCCGGGACAGGGGGCGCGGGGAAAAACTGTTTTTT
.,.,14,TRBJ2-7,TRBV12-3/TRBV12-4,CASSPSTPLYEQYF,TGTGCCAGCAGTCCGTCGACCCCACTCTACGAGCAGTACTTC
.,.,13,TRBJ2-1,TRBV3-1,CASTGNEYNEQFF,TGTGCCAGCACAGGGAACGAGTACAATGAGCAGTTCTTC
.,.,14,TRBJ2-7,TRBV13,CASSLAQQVYEQYF,TGTGCCAGCAGCTTAGCCCAGCAGGTCTACGAGCAGTACTTC
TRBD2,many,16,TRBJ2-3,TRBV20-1,CSAPPRLAGGVDTQYF,TGCAGTGCTCCTCCCAGACTAGCGGGAGGTGTGGATACGCAGTATTTT
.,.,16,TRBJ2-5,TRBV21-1,CASSKGVKTRQETQYF,TGTGCCAGCAGCAAAGGAGTTAAGACACGACAAGAGACCCAGTACTTC
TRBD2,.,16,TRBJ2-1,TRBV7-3,CASSLNLAGGQGEQFF,TGTGCCAGCAGCTTAAATCTAGCGGGGGGGCAGGGTGAGCAGTTCTTC
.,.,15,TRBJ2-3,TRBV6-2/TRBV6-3,CASSYDGRGSDTQYF,TGTGCCAGCAGTTATGATGGGAGAGGTTCAGATACGCAGTATTTT
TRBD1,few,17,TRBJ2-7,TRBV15,CATSRSPPGTGFGEQYF,TGTGCCACCAGCAGGTCCCCTCCCGGGACAGGGTTCGGCGAGCAGTACTTC
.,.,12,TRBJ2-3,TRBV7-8,CANSLGGNTQYF,TGTGCCAACAGCTTAGGGGGGAATACGCAGTATTTT
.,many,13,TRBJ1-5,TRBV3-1,CASSQGGNQPQHF,TGTGCCAGCAGCCAAGGCGGGAATCAGCCCCAGCATTTT
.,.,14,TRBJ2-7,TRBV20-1,CSATPPSALFEQYF,TGCAGTGCTACCCCCCCTAGCGCTCTCTTCGAGCAGTACTTC
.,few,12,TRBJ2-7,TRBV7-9,CASSLIQFEQYF,TGTGCCAGCAGCTTAATACAGTTCGAGCAGTACTTC
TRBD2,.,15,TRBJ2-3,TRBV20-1,CSAGGLAATTDTQYF,TGCAGTGCTGGTGGACTAGCGGCGACCACAGATACGCAGTATTTT
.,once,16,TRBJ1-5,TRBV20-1,CSARAPSLASNQPQHF,TGCAGTGCTAGAGCCCCCAGTTTGGCTAGCAATCAGCCCCAGCATTTT
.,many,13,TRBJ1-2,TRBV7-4,CASSLEGGYGYTF,TGTGCCAGCAGCTTAGAAGGGGGCTATGGCTACACCTTC
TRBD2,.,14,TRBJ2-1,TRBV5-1,CASSLAGGYDEQFF,TGCGCCAGCAGCTTGGCGGGGGGGTACGATGAGCAGTTCTTC
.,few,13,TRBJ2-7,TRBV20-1,CSAARGSSYEQYF,TGCAGTGCTGCTAGGGGTAGCTCCTACGAGCAGTACTTC
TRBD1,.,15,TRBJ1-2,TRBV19,CASSTQTGTGAGYTF,TGTGCCAGTAGTACGCAAACCGGGACAGGGGCTGGCTACACCTTC
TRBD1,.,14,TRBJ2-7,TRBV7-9,CASSLGGQVYEQYF,TGTGCCAGCAGCTTAGGGGGACAGGTATACGAGCAGTACTTC
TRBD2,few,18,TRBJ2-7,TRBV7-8,CASSLDLSGGLVHYEQYF,TGTGCCAGCAGCTTGGACCTCAGCGGGGGCCTAGTCCACTACGAGCAGTACTTC
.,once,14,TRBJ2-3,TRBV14,CASSPRARRDTQYF,TGTGCCAGCAGCCCACGGGCCCGGAGAGATACGCAGTATTTT
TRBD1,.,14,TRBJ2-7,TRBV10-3,CAIRSLGQTYEQYF,TGTGCCATCAGATCATTGGGACAGACCTACGAGCAGTACTTC
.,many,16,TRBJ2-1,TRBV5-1,CASSLRVGAGDNEQFF,TGCGCCAGCAGCTTGCGAGTTGGGGCTGGGGACAATGAGCAGTTCTTC
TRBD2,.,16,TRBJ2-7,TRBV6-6,CASSFRLAEPYNEQYF,TGTGCCAGCAGTTTCCGACTAGCGGAGCCATACAATGAGCAGTACTTC
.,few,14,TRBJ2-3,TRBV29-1,CSLRGDGDTDTQYF,TGCAGCCTGCGAGGGGATGGAGACACAGATACGCAGTATTTT
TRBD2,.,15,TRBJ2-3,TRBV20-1,CSARVLAVLTDTQYF,TGCAGTGCTAGAGTACTAGCGGTTCTCACTGATACGCAGTATTTT
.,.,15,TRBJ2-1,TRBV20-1,CSVPGGVADHNEQFF,TGCAGTGTCCCGGGTGGGGTAGCGGACCACAATGAGCAGTTCTTC
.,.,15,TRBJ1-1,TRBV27,CASSFRTLGSTEAFF,TGTGCCAGCAGTTTCCGGACCCTTGGTTCTACTGAAGCTTTCTTT
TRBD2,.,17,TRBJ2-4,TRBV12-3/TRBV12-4,CASSLRGGTSGKNIQYF,TGTGCCAGCAGTTTAAGGGGGGGGACTAGCGGGAAAAACATTCAGTACTTC
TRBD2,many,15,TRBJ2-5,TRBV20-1,CSASGGTSGKETQYF,TGCAGTGCTAGTGGGGGGACTAGCGGGAAAGAGACCCAGTACTTC
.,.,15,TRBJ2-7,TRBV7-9,CASSLASGQWGEQYF,TGTGCCAGCAGCTTAGCCTCAGGACAATGGGGCGAGCAGTACTTC
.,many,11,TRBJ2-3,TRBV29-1,CSVLSTDTQYF,TGCAGCGTTCTCAGCACAGATACGCAGTATTTT
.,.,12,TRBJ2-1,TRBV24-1,CATGMGPTRQFF,TGTGCCACGGGGATGGGACCGACAAGGCAGTTCTTC
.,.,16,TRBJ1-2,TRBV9,CASSLRQNRRGYGYTF,TGTGCCAGCAGCCTAAGACAGAACAGACGGGGCTATGGCTACACCTTC
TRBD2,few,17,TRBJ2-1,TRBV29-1,CSLRGRGWREGYNEQFF,TGCAGCCTCAGGGGTCGGGGGTGGCGGGAGGGCTACAATGAGCAGTTCTTC
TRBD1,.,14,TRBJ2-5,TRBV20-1,CSARADRLQETQYF,TGCAGTGCTAGAGCGGACAGGCTTCAAGAGACCCAGTACTTC
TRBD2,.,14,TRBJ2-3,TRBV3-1,CASRLAGVSDTQYF,TGTGCCAGCAGACTAGCGGGAGTATCAGATACGCAGTATTTT
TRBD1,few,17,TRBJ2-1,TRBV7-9,CASSAPGQGVPYNEQFF,TGTGCCAGCAGCGCCCCGGGACAGGGGGTCCCCTACAATGAGCAGTTCTTC
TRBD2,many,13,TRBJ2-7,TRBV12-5,CASGLAPSYEQYF,TGTGCTAGCGGACTAGCCCCCTCCTACGAGCAGTACTTC
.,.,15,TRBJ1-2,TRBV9,CASSAEGRLNYGYTF,TGTGCCAGCAGCGCAGAGGGGCGGCTAAACTATGGCTACACCTTC
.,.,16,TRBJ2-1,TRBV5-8,CASSLGTGEADNEQFF,TGTGCCAGCAGCTTGGGGACCGGAGAGGCGGACAATGAGCAGTTCTTC
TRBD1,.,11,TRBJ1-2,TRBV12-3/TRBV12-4,CASSATGKYTF,TGTGCCAGCAGTGCGACAGGGAAGTACACCTTC
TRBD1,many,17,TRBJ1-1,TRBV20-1,CSARDRQGAPMNTEAFF,TGCAGTGCTAGAGATAGGCAGGGGGCTCCCATGAACACTGAAGCTTTCTTT
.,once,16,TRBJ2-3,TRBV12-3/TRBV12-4,CASSLVRWVSADMQYF,TGTGCCAGCAGTTTAGTGAGGTGGGTGAGCGCAGATATGCAGTATTTT
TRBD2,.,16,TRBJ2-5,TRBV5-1,CASSFGTSGQTETQYF,TGCGCCAGCAGCTTTGGTACTAGCGGCCAGACGGAGACCCAGTACTTC